These T cell receptor beta chains were read from a single sample in a study of CD8+ T cells in alopecia areata. Measured with immunoSEQ multiplex PCR; TCRdb has only the in-frame clones, and not every one. There are approximately 59,000 clones in the sample; approximately 43% occur only once, and approximately 18% lies in the top ten. Source: CD8+ T cells sorted from blood, taken at week 0. These receptors were taken from a human donor with alopecia areata. The CDR3 runs from the conserved cysteine through the conserved F or W.

j_gene: TRBJ2-7; v_gene: TRBV7-9; CDR3aa: CASSFLETYEQYF
j_gene: TRBJ2-7; v_gene: TRBV4-1; CDR3aa: CASSLPLPAGDSYEQYF
j_gene: TRBJ2-1; v_gene: TRBV29-1; CDR3aa: CSVEDPAGEHNEQFF
j_gene: TRBJ2-2; v_gene: TRBV7-3; CDR3aa: CASSLAPTPTGELFF
j_gene: TRBJ2-7; v_gene: TRBV29-1; CDR3aa: CSVGQGFREQYF
j_gene: TRBJ2-6; v_gene: TRBV19; CDR3aa: CATKGGYSGANVLTF
j_gene: TRBJ1-5; v_gene: TRBV9; CDR3aa: CASSPGGDQPQHF
j_gene: TRBJ2-3; v_gene: TRBV4-1; CDR3aa: CASSHEGGGRALDTQYF
j_gene: TRBJ2-1; v_gene: TRBV2; CDR3aa: CASTGTSDEQFF
j_gene: TRBJ2-7; v_gene: TRBV27; CDR3aa: CASSHLGGQPYEQYF